This T cell receptor beta chain was captured in a study of blood T cell repertoires in COVID-19. The V gene lost 2 bases and the J gene lost 1 base, with 9 bases spanning the gap. The CDR3 runs to 14 residues. Germline values: CDR1 MDHEN, CDR2 SYDVKM. Sequenced by immunoSEQ multiplex PCR; TCRdb stores in-frame clones only, minus some. This table holds 450,000 to 500,000 clones, roughly 87% found once. Sequencing was carried out using PBMCs or T cells enriched from blood (not recorded which). This clonotype was sampled from a woman aged 18-29 years who had recovered from COVID-19. The J gene is TRBJ2-7, the V gene TRBV28; a weak D match, TRBD1 (6 bases). CDR3 loop: CASSLPGESYEQYF. The CDR3 DNA is TGTGCCAGCAGTTTACCAGGGGAGTCCTACGAGCAGTACTTC.